These 28 T cell receptor beta chains came from one sample sequenced in a study of shared clonotypes between healthy human individuals. Measured with immunoSEQ multiplex PCR; TCRdb has only the in-frame clones, and not every one. The data show over a million clones, with roughly 96% seen just once and approximately 1.2% held by the top ten. The source material was naive CD4+ T cells sorted from blood. As for subset: CD45RA+ positively selected. These receptors were collected from a man aged 25-40 years in good health.

This chain links TRBV27 with TRBJ2-3; 8 bases fit TRBD2. This CDR3 is 21 amino acids long. With V trimmed by 3 bases and J by 6 bases, 26 bases remained unmatched. In germline, CDR1 is MNHEY, CDR2 SMNVEV (reference sequence). CDR3 DNA sequence: TGTGCCAGCAGTTTGCGGGGGGCTGTGCGGGAGGACCCAAGGCCCCGGGATACGCAGTATTTT. This translates into CASSLRGAVREDPRPRDTQYF.

The CDR3 DNA is TGTGCCAGCAGTGATGCGGCGGCAGGGCGACGGTACGAGCAGTACTTC. This gives the protein CASSDAAAGRRYEQYF. V usage is TRBV25-1 and J usage is TRBJ2-7; D might be TRBD1 (5 bases). The germline V gene encodes CDR1 MGHDK and CDR2 SYGVNS. The CDR3 has 16 residues. V was trimmed by 3 bases and J by 4 bases, leaving 19 bases between them.

CDR3 nucleotides: TGTGCCAGCAGTGAAAGGAGGGCCAAAAGCTACAATGAGCAGTTCTTC. It codes for CASSERRAKSYNEQFF. The V and J genes are TRBV25-1 and TRBJ2-1; perhaps TRBD2 as D (6 bases). The V and J ends lost 2 bases and 3 bases respectively, with 14 bases between them. Germline-derived CDR1 and CDR2 are MGHDK and SYGVNS. This CDR3 is 16 amino acids long.

The V call is TRBV4-3, the J call TRBJ1-5, with TRBD1 matching 7 bases. Germline V gene data show CDR1 as LGHNA and CDR2 as YSLEER. V was clipped by 1 base and J by 8 bases; unmatched bases: 5. The CDR3 has 14 residues. The CDR3 sequence is CASSQGGGEEPQHF. The CDR3, as DNA: TGCGCCAGCAGCCAAGGAGGGGGCGAAGAGCCCCAGCATTTT.

The rearrangement joins TRBV5-6 to TRBJ2-1; weak D call: TRBD1 (5 bases). Germline loops: CDR1 SGHDT, CDR2 YYEEEE. The CDR3 has 18 amino acids. Deletions cut 2 bases from V and 2 bases from J, with 20 bases between. This CDR3 reads CASSLKGGAPIPYNEQFF. The CDR3 DNA reads as TGTGCCAGCAGCTTAAAAGGTGGGGCCCCTATCCCCTACAATGAGCAGTTCTTC.

The V and J genes are TRBV7-8 and TRBJ2-5, with 7 bases matching TRBD2. This CDR3 region has 18 residues. Germline V gene lookup returns CDR1 SGHVS and CDR2 FQNEAQ. V shed 5 bases, J shed 5 bases, and the junction held 20 bases outside the gene matches. In DNA form, the CDR3 reads TGTGCCAGCAGCCGGACCGGGCCTAGCGGCCTCCTCGGGGAGACCCAGTACTTC. Its protein is CASSRTGPSGLLGETQYF.

This rearrangement joins TRBV5-6 to TRBJ2-2; 10 bases are shared with TRBD1. Unmatched junction bases numbered 9, after V lost 1 base and J lost 0 bases. Looked up from germline, CDR1 is SGHDT and CDR2 is YYEEEE. The CDR3 runs 19 residues. In DNA, the CDR3 is TGTGCCAGCAGCTTGAAGCCGGGACAGGGGTACGCGAACACCGGGGAGCTGTTTTTT. Translating gives CASSLKPGQGYANTGELFF.

J is TRBJ2-2 and V is TRBV5-1; D call uncertain. V gave up 7 bases and J gave up 0 bases, with 10 bases separating them. The germline gives CDR1 SGHRS, CDR2 YFSETQ. The CDR3 is 14 amino acids. CDR3: CASWPDPNTGELFF. The CDR3 nucleotides read TGCGCCAGCTGGCCAGATCCGAACACCGGGGAGCTGTTTTTT.

The chain employs TRBV19 and TRBJ2-2, with 8 bases identical to TRBD1. CDR1 and CDR2 (germline): LNHDA, SQIVND (reference sequence). V gave up 1 base and J gave up 5 bases; unmatched junction bases: 12. The CDR3 has 18 amino acids. In DNA form, the CDR3 reads TGTGCCAGTAGTATAGTAGGACAGGGAAGGTCCCGGACCGGGGAGCTGTTTTTT. Protein: CASSIVGQGRSRTGELFF.

V and J are TRBV18 and TRBJ2-7; 12 bases line up with TRBD1. CDR1 and CDR2 from the germline V gene are KGHSH and LQKENI. This CDR3 has 16 residues. The V segment lost 0 bases and the J segment 7 bases; nucleotides outside the gene matches: 7. CDR3 DNA sequence: TGTGCCAGCTCACCACCGGGGACAGGGGGCTTCGGGGAGCAGTACTTC. The encoded protein is CASSPPGTGGFGEQYF.

J is TRBJ2-3 and V is TRBV9, with 10 bases fitting TRBD2. The junction had 5 bases not matched to a gene; V was cut back by 0 bases and J by 4 bases. The CDR3 extends over 16 amino acids. Germline V gene data show CDR1 as SGDLS and CDR2 as YYNGEE. CDR3 nucleotides: TGTGCCAGCAGCGTAGTAGCTAGCGGGAGATCAGATACGCAGTATTTT. It translates to CASSVVASGRSDTQYF.

The V gene is TRBV28, the J gene TRBJ2-2; D gene uncertain. Germline CDR1 reads MDHEN; CDR2 reads SYDVKM. The CDR3 loop spans 15 amino acids. V dropped 6 bases and J dropped 6 bases, with 17 bases sitting between them. CDR3 sequence reads: CASSIGRLKAGELFF. The CDR3 DNA follows: TGTGCCAGCAGCATTGGCCGCCTGAAGGCCGGGGAGCTGTTTTTT.

The gene calls are TRBV5-4 and TRBJ2-7; 8 positions match TRBD2. The germline gives CDR1 SGHNT, CDR2 YYREEE (reference sequence). The CDR3 has 18 residues. The V gene end was trimmed by 6 bases and the J gene end by 0 bases; junction bases not matched to a gene: 17. The CDR3 DNA follows: TGTGCCAGCAAACTTGGGCCTAGCGGGCCAGGGAGCTCCTACGAGCAGTACTTC. As protein: CASKLGPSGPGSSYEQYF.

V usage is TRBV11-2 and J usage is TRBJ2-1; D gene unclear. V lost 2 bases, J lost 8 bases, and 4 bases lay in between. Germline CDR1 SGHAT, CDR2 FQNNGV. The CDR3 loop spans 11 amino acids. The CDR3 protein is CASSLPHEQFF. The CDR3 region has the DNA TGTGCCAGCAGCTTACCCCATGAGCAGTTCTTC.

The chain carries TRBV2 and TRBJ1-1; no reliable D call. Germline CDR1 reads SNHLY; CDR2 reads FYNNEI. Trimming stripped 6 bases from V and 0 bases from J, with 8 bases between. This CDR3 comprises 13 residues. The CDR3 DNA is TGTGCCAGCAGGGTGGGATTGAACACTGAAGCTTTCTTT. Its protein is CASRVGLNTEAFF.

The V and J genes are TRBV28 and TRBJ2-1; TRBD2 agrees at 10 bases. There are 17 residues in the CDR3. The trim removed 6 bases at V and 9 bases at J, leaving 17 bases unmatched. Germline CDR1 is MDHEN and CDR2 is SYDVKM. CDR3 nucleotides: TGTGCCAGCAGCACACCCTTAGCGGGAGGTTATCAGGTTGAGCAGTTCTTC. This sequence encodes CASSTPLAGGYQVEQFF.

This clone came up a few times. The chain employs TRBV9 and TRBJ2-3; a possible D gene is TRBD2 (6 bases). Germline values: CDR1 SGDLS, CDR2 YYNGEE. This CDR3 comprises 11 residues. V was clipped by 7 bases and J by 6 bases, with 9 bases between them. This chain's CDR3 is CASGTPDTQYF. Here the CDR3 DNA reads TGTGCCAGCGGGACTCCCGATACGCAGTATTTT.

The chain joins TRBV7-2 to TRBJ2-7, with unresolved D. This CDR3 is 15 amino acids long. The V end was cut by 0 bases, the J end by 3 bases, with 12 bases between. Looked up from germline, CDR1 is SGHTA and CDR2 is FQGNSA. The CDR3 loop reads CASSLAPAGFYEQYF. The CDR3 DNA follows: TGTGCCAGCAGCTTAGCTCCCGCAGGATTCTACGAGCAGTACTTC.

The chain recombines TRBV9 with TRBJ2-5; maybe TRBD2 (7 bases). V lost 2 bases and J 5 bases, leaving 13 bases between the germline ends. This CDR3 is built from 14 residues. Germline CDR1 SGDLS, CDR2 YYNGEE. This CDR3 is CASSVGEGHETQYF. The CDR3 region has the DNA TGTGCCAGCAGCGTGGGGGAGGGACACGAGACCCAGTACTTC.

The CDR3 nucleotides are TGCGCCAGCAGCCGGGGACTAGCGGGGAACAATGAGCAGTTCTTC. Its translation is CASSRGLAGNNEQFF. The chain is built from TRBV5-1 and TRBJ2-1; 13 nucleotides align to TRBD2. CDR1 and CDR2 (germline): SGHRS, YFSETQ. This CDR3 is built from 15 residues. The trim removed 4 bases at V and 5 bases at J, leaving 3 bases unmatched. The variable domain in full, completed from reference TRBV5-1 and TRBJ2-1, reads KAGVTQTPRYLIKTRGQQVTLSCSPISGHRSVSWYQQTPGQGLQFLFEYFSETQRNKGNFPGRFSGRQFSNSRSEMNVSTLELGDSALYLCASSRGLAGNNEQFFGPGTRLTVL.

The chain joins TRBV9 to TRBJ2-1; 9 bases align to TRBD2. The CDR3 covers 15 residues. V trimming: 1 base; J trimming: 9 bases; junction bases outside the gene matches: 8. CDR1 is SGDLS, CDR2 YYNGEE, per germline. CDR3 coding DNA: TGTGCCAGCAGCGTAAGCGCGGGAGGGGTTGGTGAGCAGTTCTTC. Amino acid sequence: CASSVSAGGVGEQFF.

The chain couples TRBV18 to TRBJ1-1; weak D call: TRBD1 (6 bases). The CDR3 loop spans 15 amino acids. From germline, CDR1 is KGHSH and CDR2 LQKENI. The ends were cut back, 8 bases at V and 5 bases at J, with 21 bases in the middle. The CDR3 DNA reads TGTGCCAGCAAACACCCGGGACAATGGAGGACTGAAGCTTTCTTT. This sequence encodes CASKHPGQWRTEAFF.

The V call is TRBV5-1, the J call TRBJ1-1, with TRBD1 matching 8 bases. This CDR3 contains 15 residues. Germline V gene data show CDR1 as SGHRS and CDR2 as YFSETQ. V lost 0 bases, J lost 4 bases, and 5 bases stayed unmatched. This CDR3 is CASSLGAGGITEAFF. Written as DNA, the CDR3 is TGCGCCAGCAGCTTGGGCGCAGGGGGCATCACTGAAGCTTTCTTT.

V gene TRBV6-5 combines with J gene TRBJ2-3; 8 nucleotides line up with TRBD1. Germline V lookup: CDR1 MNHEY, CDR2 SVGAGI. This CDR3 has 15 amino acids. Trimming took 2 bases from V and 1 from J; bases not matched to a gene: 2. The CDR3 is CASSYLTGGTDTQYF. In DNA form, the CDR3 reads TGTGCCAGCAGTTACCTGACAGGGGGCACAGATACGCAGTATTTT.

The chain employs TRBV2 and TRBJ2-7, with 11 nucleotides matching TRBD2. Per the germline V gene, CDR1 is SNHLY and CDR2 is FYNNEI. The ends lost 1 base at V and 5 bases at J; junction bases unmatched: 4. The CDR3 length is 15 residues. The CDR3 here is CASSEGTSGRHEQYF. In DNA, the CDR3 is TGTGCCAGCAGTGAAGGGACTAGCGGGCGCCACGAGCAGTACTTC.

The chain uses TRBV4-1 and TRBJ1-2; tentative D call: TRBD1 (5 bases). This CDR3 is 19 amino acids long. Between the trimmed V and J ends, which lost 1 base and 0 bases, there was a span of 21 bases. Germline V gene data show CDR1 as MGHRA and CDR2 as YSYEKL. The CDR3 DNA reads as TGCGCCAGCAGCCAAGTTGTTTGGGGCTCCAGCCGAGCTAACTATGGCTACACCTTC. Translated, it gives CASSQVVWGSSRANYGYTF.

The chain joins TRBV28 to TRBJ2-7, with 7 nucleotides matching TRBD1. Germline CDR1 reads MDHEN; CDR2 reads SYDVKM. This CDR3 region has 12 residues. V lost 6 bases, J lost 2 bases, and 1 base stayed unmatched. The CDR3 DNA follows: TGTGCCAGCAGAGACAGGGCCTACGAGCAGTACTTC. It yields the protein CASRDRAYEQYF.

The rearrangement uses TRBV6-1 and TRBJ1-5, with D possibly matching TRBD1 (6 bases). The CDR3 length is 16 residues. Per the germline V gene, CDR1 is MNHNS and CDR2 is SASEGT. Trimming removed 3 bases at V and 4 bases at J, with 16 bases between. CDR3 region: CASSDLSGQHNQPQHF. The CDR3 DNA reads as TGTGCCAGCAGTGACCTTTCGGGACAACATAATCAGCCCCAGCATTTT.